Following are 28 T cell receptor beta chains from one sample sequenced in a study of cytomegalovirus exposure and HLA in healthy donors. The PCR was carried out with 60 Vbeta primers and 13 Jbeta primers. Data came from immunoSEQ multiplex PCR; TCRdb stores just in-frame clones and leaves some out. Of 220,000 or so clones in the sample, 65% to 75% were seen once. The sequencing input was PBMCs. The receptors were gathered from a woman aged 25 to 45 in good health and CMV-seronegative.

V gene TRBV6-5 combines with J gene TRBJ2-7, with D perhaps matching TRBD2 (6 bases). With 8 bases removed from V and 7 bases from J, the gap between germline ends came to 18 bases. Looked up from germline, CDR1 is MNHEY and CDR2 is SVGAGI. This CDR3 contains 13 residues. CDR3 in amino acids: CASFGSHGGEQYF. The CDR3, as DNA: TGTGCCAGCTTCGGGTCTCATGGGGGGGAGCAGTACTTC.

V gene TRBV25-1 combines with J gene TRBJ2-7, with a tentative D call TRBD2 (6 bases). This CDR3 has 16 amino acids. Between the trimmed V and J ends, which lost 2 bases and 3 bases, there was a span of 17 bases. The V gene's germline CDR1 is MGHDK and CDR2 SYGVNS. CDR3 DNA: TGTGCCAGCAGTGAAACTGCCGGGACTCCTATCTACGAGCAGTACTTC. It codes for CASSETAGTPIYEQYF.

Comment on this clone: The junction differs from germline at one of its ends, possibly a read error. V is TRBV7-9 and J is TRBJ2-3; 7 nucleotides agree with TRBD1. The CDR3 is 16 residues long. The germline gives CDR1 SEHNR, CDR2 FQNEAQ (reference sequence). The CDR3 sequence is CSSSLTQGDSTDTQYF. Here the CDR3 DNA reads TGTTCCAGCAGTCTGACGCAGGGGGATAGCACAGATACGCAGTATTTT.

As concerns this clone: The sample has other DNA sequences that encode this CDR3 too. The chain links TRBV7-9 to TRBJ1-1, with D uncertain. V dropped 1 base and J dropped 5 bases, with 5 bases sitting between them. CDR1 is SEHNR, CDR2 FQNEAQ, per germline (reference sequence). The CDR3 covers 12 residues. In DNA, the CDR3 is TGTGCCAGCAGCTTAGAACGGACTGAAGCTTTCTTT. Translating gives CASSLERTEAFF.

V is TRBV19 and J is TRBJ2-3; a possible D gene is TRBD2 (7 bases). CDR3 length: 16 amino acids. Trimming cost V 8 bases and J 0 bases, with 18 bases left between them. Germline V CDR1 and CDR2: LNHDA, SQIVND (reference sequence). CDR3 amino acids: CASAEVAGASTDTQYF. The CDR3 bases are TGTGCCAGTGCGGAGGTGGCGGGGGCCAGCACAGATACGCAGTATTTT. Supplemented by reference TRBV19 and TRBJ2-3, the full variable domain reads DGGITQSPKYLFRKEGQNVTLSCEQNLNHDAMYWYRQDPGQGLRLIYYSQIVNDFQKGDIAEGYSVSREKKESFPLTVTSAQKNPTAFYLCASAEVAGASTDTQYFGPGTRLTVL.

The chain employs TRBV7-9 and TRBJ2-5; D ambiguous. The germline V and J ends were trimmed by 2 bases and 1 base, with 8 bases remaining between them. The germline V gene encodes CDR1 SEHNR and CDR2 FQNEAQ (reference sequence). The CDR3 has 14 amino acids. The CDR3 spells CASSLFTVQETQYF. In DNA form, the CDR3 reads TGTGCCAGCAGCTTATTTACAGTCCAAGAGACCCAGTACTTC. Based on the CDR3 plus reference TRBV7-9 and TRBJ2-5, the full variable domain is DTGVSQNPRHKITKRGQNVTFRCDPISEHNRLYWYRQTLGQGPEFLTYFQNEAQLEKSRLLSDRFSAERPKGSFSTLEIQRTEQGDSAMYLCASSLFTVQETQYFGPGTRLLVL.

In this sample, this clone turned up a few times. The J gene is TRBJ2-1, the V gene TRBV7-3; 7 nucleotides agree with TRBD1. J was trimmed by 6 bases and V by 4 bases; bases with no gene match: 6. The CDR3 has 14 amino acids. Germline V lookup: CDR1 SGHTA, CDR2 FQGTGA. CDR3 loop: CASSSDRVRNEQFF. DNA for the CDR3: TGTGCCAGCAGCTCTGACAGGGTACGCAATGAGCAGTTCTTC.

The chain combines TRBV29-1 with TRBJ2-7, with 11 bases aligning to TRBD2. This CDR3 contains 12 residues. V lost 4 bases to trimming and J lost 7 bases; unmatched junction nucleotides: 3. Germline V gene sequence: CDR1 SQVTM, CDR2 ANQGSEA. CDR3 nucleotide sequence: TGCAGCGTTGTAGCGGGGGGGCGAGAGCAGTACTTC. Translating gives CSVVAGGREQYF.

This clone was detected a few times. At the DNA level, this CDR3 is encoded by other sequences in the same sample as well. The V and J genes are TRBV2 and TRBJ1-5, with 8 bases fitting TRBD1. This CDR3 comprises 14 residues. The V segment lost 5 bases and the J segment 4 bases; nucleotides outside the gene matches: 4. Germline CDR1 and CDR2: SNHLY and FYNNEI. The CDR3 DNA reads as TGTGCCAGCAGTCGCGACAGGGGTAATCAGCCCCAGCATTTT. It encodes CASSRDRGNQPQHF.

This clone was recorded a few times. The V call is TRBV5-8, the J call TRBJ1-6, with D uncertain. CDR3 length: 16 amino acids. Germline CDR1 and CDR2: SGHTS and YDEGEE. Trimming shortened V by 3 bases and J by 5 bases, and 15 bases separated the two germline ends. The CDR3 DNA sequence: TGTGCCAGCAGCTCACGCGGTCCCATAAATAATTCACCCCTCCACTTT. This gives the protein CASSSRGPINNSPLHF.

This rearrangement joins TRBV2 to TRBJ2-3; 7 bases line up with TRBD1. The CDR3 runs 14 residues. Germline V gene sequence: CDR1 SNHLY, CDR2 FYNNEI. Trimming removed 6 bases from V and 2 bases from J; junction bases left unmatched: 5. The CDR3 nucleotides are TGTGCCAGCAGGGGACAGATCTTCACAGATACGCAGTATTTT. This translates into CASRGQIFTDTQYF.

This clone was seen only a few times. The V gene is TRBV6-1, the J gene TRBJ2-5; 10 nucleotides align to TRBD1. The CDR3 totals 15 residues. The ends lost 6 bases at V and 2 bases at J; junction bases unmatched: 6. The germline V gene has CDR1 MNHNS and CDR2 SASEGT. CDR3 in amino acids: CASSIRTGGQETQYF. For the CDR3, the DNA is TGTGCCAGCAGCATTCGGACAGGGGGGCAAGAGACCCAGTACTTC.

This clone was observed a handful of times. The V and J genes are TRBV11-2 and TRBJ2-7; 13 bases match TRBD2. Losses at the gene ends were 6 bases for V and 3 bases for J; bases not matched to a gene: 2. The germline gives CDR1 SGHAT, CDR2 FQNNGV. The length of the CDR3 is 14 residues. CDR3 sequence: CASSRLAGGYEQYF. CDR3 bases: TGTGCCAGCAGTAGACTAGCGGGAGGCTACGAGCAGTACTTC. The whole variable domain, filled in from reference TRBV11-2 and TRBJ2-7, reads EAGVAQSPRYKIIEKRQSVAFWCNPISGHATLYWYQQILGQGPKLLIQFQNNGVVDDSQLPKDRFSAERLKGVDSTLKIQPAKLEDSAVYLCASSRLAGGYEQYFGPGTRLTVT.

This clone was seen just once. This chain uses TRBV5-4 with TRBJ2-7; 15 nucleotides line up with TRBD2. V was pared by 4 bases and J by 2 bases, with 1 base of the junction left unmatched. The CDR3 covers 15 residues. CDR1 SGHNT and CDR2 YYREEE come from the germline V gene (reference sequence). CDR3 bases: TGTGCCAGCAGCCGGACTAGCGGGAGGGCCTACGAGCAGTACTTC. It specifies CASSRTSGRAYEQYF. Full variable domain (remainder filled in from reference TRBV5-4 and TRBJ2-7): ETGVTQSPTHLIKTRGQQVTLRCSSQSGHNTVSWYQQALGQGPQFIFQYYREEENGRGNFPPRFSGLQFPNYSSELNVNALELDDSALYLCASSRTSGRAYEQYFGPGTRLTVT.

The CDR3 protein is CASSYGQVNTGELFF. The DNA of the CDR3 is TGTGCCAGCAGTTACGGACAGGTCAACACCGGGGAGCTGTTTTTT. The chain is built from TRBV6-6 and TRBJ2-2, with 7 bases matching TRBD1. V shed 2 bases and J 2 bases; nucleotides not matched to a gene: 2. CDR3 length: 15 residues. Germline V lookup: CDR1 MNHNY, CDR2 SVGAGI (reference sequence).

V is TRBV2 and J is TRBJ1-1; the match to TRBD1 covers 10 bases. J was trimmed by 11 bases and V by 4 bases; bases with no gene match: 13. The CDR3 consists of 15 residues. Germline-derived CDR1 and CDR2 are SNHLY and FYNNEI. The CDR3 region is CASSVDRTGGIEAFF. CDR3 nucleotides: TGTGCCAGCAGTGTCGATAGGACAGGGGGGATAGAGGCTTTCTTT.

The rearrangement uses TRBV6-1 and TRBJ1-1; 7 bases match TRBD1. The CDR3 runs to 15 residues. With V trimmed by 7 bases and J by 4 bases, 12 bases remained unmatched. Germline assignment: CDR1 MNHNS and CDR2 SASEGT. The CDR3, as DNA: TGTGCCAGCATCCCTGATGGCAGGGGGGTCACTGAAGCTTTCTTT. It yields the protein CASIPDGRGVTEAFF.

This clone was recorded a few times. The CDR3 DNA follows: TGCAGCGGCGACAGGGGGGAGAACACTGAAGCTTTCTTT. This sequence encodes CSGDRGENTEAFF. The chain recombines TRBV29-1 with TRBJ1-1, with 9 positions matching TRBD1. Unmatched junction bases numbered 4, after V lost 7 bases and J lost 1 base. The CDR3 consists of 13 residues. Germline loops: CDR1 SQVTM, CDR2 ANQGSEA.

The chain combines TRBV29-1 with TRBJ2-7, with 7 bases that match TRBD1. Germline CDR1 is SQVTM and CDR2 is ANQGSEA. The CDR3 loop spans 13 amino acids. V lost 8 bases to trimming and J lost 1 base; unmatched junction nucleotides: 8. The CDR3 DNA reads TGCAGCATTACCGGGACAGCGTCCTACGAGCAGTACTTC. Translation gives CSITGTASYEQYF.

This clone was counted between two and nine times. The germline gene is not matched at one end of the junction; a read error may be the cause. Other DNA sequences in the sample encode the same CDR3. The rearrangement uses TRBV6-1 and TRBJ2-1; TRBD2 matches at 12 bases. CDR1 is MNHNS, CDR2 SASEGT, per germline. The CDR3 is 15 amino acids. The CDR3 spells CASSEGLAGYNEQFF. The CDR3 nucleotides are TGTGCCAGCAGCGAAGGACTAGCGGGATACAATGAGCAGTTCTTC.

The chain recombines TRBV10-3 with TRBJ2-3, with 10 bases aligning to TRBD2. Looked up from germline, CDR1 is ENHRY and CDR2 is SYGVKD. With 4 bases clipped from V and 5 bases from J, the junction kept 6 bases outside the gene matches. The CDR3 covers 15 residues. In DNA, the CDR3 is TGTGCCATCAGTGTGACTAGCGGGTTGGAAGATACGCAGTATTTT. Amino acids: CAISVTSGLEDTQYF.

The CDR3 nucleotides read TGTGCCAGTAGGTCCGGGACTAGCGGGAGGAGGGAGGAGCAGTTCTTC. Translated: CASRSGTSGRREEQFF. The V and J genes are TRBV19 and TRBJ2-1; 15 bases are a match to TRBD2. This CDR3 spans 16 amino acids. The V and J ends lost 6 bases and 10 bases, in that order; junction bases with no gene match: 10. Germline CDR1 is LNHDA and CDR2 is SQIVND (reference sequence).

This chain connects TRBV7-2 to TRBJ2-5, with D unresolved. CDR3 length: 13 residues. V was trimmed by 11 bases and J by 1 base, leaving 14 bases between them. Germline assignment: CDR1 SGHTA and CDR2 FQGNSA. The CDR3 bases are TGTGCCTCCTCCCGGTCCTCCCAAGAGACCCAGTACTTC. It translates to CASSRSSQETQYF.

The rearrangement joins TRBV6-5 to TRBJ2-7, with TRBD1 identical over 8 bases. Germline V lookup: CDR1 MNHEY, CDR2 SVGAGI. The CDR3 covers 13 residues. The trim removed 9 bases at V and 2 bases at J, leaving 6 bases unmatched. The CDR3 here is CASRGQDTYEQYF. The DNA of the CDR3 is TGTGCCAGTAGGGGACAGGACACCTACGAGCAGTACTTC.

The chain has TRBV30 and TRBJ1-4; tentatively, D is TRBD1 (5 bases). Deletions cut 3 bases from V and 1 base from J, with 9 bases between. The CDR3 runs to 14 residues. Per germline, CDR1 GTSNPN and CDR2 SVGIG (reference sequence). In DNA form, the CDR3 reads TGTGCCTGGAGCGGGGGGAGAACTAATGAAAAACTGTTTTTT. It is translated as CAWSGGRTNEKLFF.

In the case of this clone: Within the sample, other DNA sequences also encode this same CDR3. The chain is built from TRBV9 and TRBJ2-5, with a possible D match to TRBD2 (7 bases). Germline assignment: CDR1 SGDLS and CDR2 YYNGEE. V was shortened by 3 bases and J by 4 bases, with 16 bases between the two germline ends. The CDR3 is made up of 15 amino acids. CDR3 nucleotides: TGTGCCAGCAGCGCTGGAGGGGGGGCGGGAGAGACCCAGTACTTC. Its translation: CASSAGGGAGETQYF.

This chain connects TRBV5-4 to TRBJ1-1, with D possibly TRBD1 on 6 matching bases. This CDR3 contains 15 residues. V shed 0 bases and J shed 10 bases, with 19 bases lying between them. From germline, CDR1 is SGHNT and CDR2 YYREEE (reference sequence). CDR3 sequence (DNA): TGTGCCAGCAGCTTGGATCCAGGGGCCCCCAGAGGAGCTTTCTTT. Translated: CASSLDPGAPRGAFF. The full variable domain, its missing parts supplied by reference TRBV5-4 and TRBJ1-1, is ETGVTQSPTHLIKTRGQQVTLRCSSQSGHNTVSWYQQALGQGPQFIFQYYREEENGRGNFPPRFSGLQFPNYSSELNVNALELDDSALYLCASSLDPGAPRGAFFGQGTRLTVV.

DNA of the CDR3: TGTGCCAGCAGCTTAGGTCGAGGGACACCACCAACCTTC. It yields the protein CASSLGRGTPPTF. J is TRBJ1-2 and V is TRBV7-3; weak D call: TRBD1 (6 bases). Germline V CDR1 and CDR2: SGHTA, FQGTGA. The CDR3 consists of 13 residues. Trimming pared 2 bases from V and 14 bases from J, leaving 18 bases between.